Presented here are 27 T cell receptor beta chains from one specimen sequenced in a study of identical twins. TCRdb re-called the 5' RACE reads through MiXCR, storing one row per CDR3 protein. The sample carries fewer than 650,000 distinct CDR3 sequences, less than 9% recorded once. The sample was also linked to a second study, of yellow fever vaccine responses in identical twins.

The sample was PBMCs. The receptors come from a woman under 30 in good health.

Ten or more counts support this clonotype. The J gene is TRBJ2-3, the V gene TRBV27, with D perhaps matching TRBD2 (7 bases). This CDR3 has 15 residues. V lost 4 bases, J lost 7 bases, and 18 bases lay in between. Per germline, CDR1 MNHEY and CDR2 SMNVEV (reference sequence). The CDR3 loop reads CASSSRGGRQNTQYF. The CDR3 nucleotides read TGTGCCAGCAGTTCGAGGGGGGGTAGGCAGAATACGCAGTATTTT.

Ten or more counts support this clonotype. The rearrangement uses TRBV12-3 or TRBV12-4 and TRBJ2-5; D is uncertain. The CDR3 runs to 12 residues. V shed 3 bases and J shed 6 bases, with 8 bases lying between them. The CDR3 is CASSFIVQTQYF. Here the CDR3 DNA reads TGTGCCAGCAGTTTCATCGTGCAGACCCAGTACTTC.

The V gene is TRBV20-1, the J gene TRBJ2-1, with D possibly called TRBD1 or TRBD2 (6 bases each). The germline V gene has CDR1 DFQATT and CDR2 SNEGSKA (reference sequence). Trimming cost V 2 bases and J 9 bases, with 17 bases left between them. This CDR3 contains 14 residues. CDR3 DNA sequence: TGCAGTGCTAGAAAACTAGGGGGACTGGGTGAGCAGTTCTTC. The encoded protein is CSARKLGGLGEQFF.

The chain carries TRBV6-1 and TRBJ1-2, with 7 bases that match TRBD1. Germline CDR1 reads MNHNS; CDR2 reads SASEGT. The CDR3 spans 12 residues. Trimming at V came to 5 bases and at J to 8 bases, leaving 5 bases not matched to a gene. CDR3 amino acids: CASSNRGGGYTF. DNA of the CDR3: TGTGCCAGCAGTAACAGGGGAGGCGGCTACACCTTC.

This clonotype has more than one count but fewer than ten. This chain links TRBV27 with TRBJ1-4; no reliable D call. Between the trimmed V and J ends, which lost 9 bases and 8 bases, there was a span of 16 bases. The CDR3 runs 13 residues. Germline lookup yields CDR1 MNHEY and CDR2 SMNVEV (reference sequence). The CDR3 region has the DNA TGTGCCAGTAAAACACCAAATCTCGAAAAACTGTTTTTT. Encoded protein: CASKTPNLEKLFF.

This clonotype was seen at least ten times. The V call is TRBV20-1, the J call TRBJ2-3; D is possibly TRBD2 (5 bases). From germline, CDR1 is DFQATT and CDR2 SNEGSKA (reference sequence). Trimming removed 2 bases from V and 0 bases from J, with 15 bases in between. The CDR3 sequence is 16 residues long. The CDR3 loop is CSARPSRRESTDTQYF. DNA of the CDR3: TGCAGTGCTAGACCAAGCAGACGGGAAAGCACAGATACGCAGTATTTT.

The rearrangement joins TRBV2 to TRBJ2-5; no firm D call. V dropped 8 bases and J dropped 2 bases, with 12 bases sitting between them. The CDR3 loop spans 13 amino acids. Germline V gives CDR1 SNHLY, CDR2 FYNNEI. CDR3 sequence: CASGWRRQETQYF. CDR3 sequence (DNA): TGTGCCAGCGGCTGGCGGAGACAAGAGACCCAGTACTTC.

This clonotype was seen only a few times. V usage is TRBV12-3 or TRBV12-4 and J usage is TRBJ2-2; D perhaps matches TRBD2 (6 bases). V was clipped by 6 bases and J by 1 base, with 9 bases between them. CDR3 size: 14 residues. This chain's CDR3 is CASSPAGNTGELFF. In DNA form, the CDR3 reads TGTGCCAGCAGCCCAGCGGGGAACACCGGGGAGCTGTTTTTT.

This clonotype has ten or more counts. The chain links TRBV9 to TRBJ1-2; TRBD1 matches at 7 bases. Germline loops: CDR1 SGDLS, CDR2 YYNGEE. The CDR3 is made up of 14 amino acids. Germline trimming cut 0 bases from V and 5 bases from J; bases unmatched to any gene: 4. The DNA of the CDR3 is TGTGCCAGCAGCGTAGCCGGGACAGAATATGGCTACACCTTC. Its protein is CASSVAGTEYGYTF. Using reference TRBV9 and TRBJ1-2 for the parts outside the CDR3, the full variable domain is DSGVTQTPKHLITATGQRVTLRCSPRSGDLSVYWYQQSLDQGLQFLIQYYNGEERAKGNILERFSAQQFPDLHSELNLSSLELGDSALYFCASSVAGTEYGYTFGSGTRLTVV.

CDR3 in amino acids: CATSRDTGYYGYTF. In nucleotides, the CDR3 is TGTGCCACCAGCAGAGATACAGGATACTATGGCTACACCTTC. The chain couples TRBV15 to TRBJ1-2; possible D gene TRBD1, 5 bases. Germline V gives CDR1 LNHNV, CDR2 YYDKDF (reference sequence). The CDR3 has 14 amino acids. The V end was cut by 0 bases, the J end by 3 bases, with 8 bases between.

This rearrangement joins TRBV5-6 to TRBJ2-1; 7 nucleotides align to TRBD2. With 0 bases clipped from V and 0 bases from J, the junction kept 9 bases outside the gene matches. This CDR3 region has 18 residues. The germline V gene encodes CDR1 SGHDT and CDR2 YYEEEE. CDR3 coding DNA: TGTGCCAGCAGCTTGGCACGAGCGGGATCTTCCTCCTACAATGAGCAGTTCTTC. This sequence encodes CASSLARAGSSSYNEQFF.

This chain joins TRBV28 and TRBJ2-2, with D uncertain. CDR1 MDHEN and CDR2 SYDVKM come from the germline V gene. V lost 2 bases to trimming and J lost 6 bases, with 10 bases between them. This CDR3 is built from 14 residues. The DNA of the CDR3 is TGTGCCAGCAGTTTAATCAATAGGGCCGGGGAGCTGTTTTTT. Translation: CASSLINRAGELFF.

This clonotype was found a few times. The V call is TRBV20-1, the J call TRBJ2-2, with TRBD1 identical over 9 bases. Looked up from germline, CDR1 is DFQATT and CDR2 is SNEGSKA (reference sequence). V lost 0 bases to trimming and J lost 4 bases; unmatched junction nucleotides: 9. This CDR3 spans 17 amino acids. For the CDR3, the DNA is TGCAGTGCTAGAGATGACAGGGGGATTTGGATCACCGGGGAGCTGTTTTTT. Amino acids: CSARDDRGIWITGELFF.

The chain employs TRBV7-9 and TRBJ1-4; D is possibly TRBD1 (5 bases). CDR3 length equals 15 residues. V dropped 5 bases and J dropped 7 bases, with 17 bases sitting between them. Germline-derived CDR1 and CDR2 are SEHNR and FQNEAQ (reference sequence). CDR3 nucleotide sequence: TGTGCCAGCAGCGCCCCCGGGGCCGTCTTTGAAAAACTGTTTTTT. This codes for CASSAPGAVFEKLFF.

A few counts support this clonotype. A much larger clone is a single base away; this may be a read error. The rearrangement uses TRBV10-3 and TRBJ2-3; the match to TRBD2 covers 11 bases. With 5 bases clipped from V and 0 bases from J, the junction kept 13 bases outside the gene matches. The V gene's germline CDR1 is ENHRY and CDR2 SYGVKD. This CDR3 contains 19 residues. CDR3 sequence reads: CAISQPLSGGDSSTDTQYF. The CDR3 region has the DNA TGTGCCATCAGTCAGCCCCTTAGCGGGGGGGATTCTAGCACAGATACGCAGTATTTT.

This clonotype was seen a few times. DNA for the CDR3: TGTGCCAGCAGTAATGGACTAGCGGGGTCAGGAGAGACCCAGTACTTC. It encodes CASSNGLAGSGETQYF. The chain employs TRBV6-1 and TRBJ2-5; TRBD2 aligns across 12 bases. The CDR3 covers 16 residues. The V segment lost 5 bases and the J segment 4 bases; nucleotides outside the gene matches: 8. The germline gives CDR1 MNHNS, CDR2 SASEGT.

Many counts were recorded for this clonotype. The chain combines TRBV20-1 with TRBJ1-1; D remains unclear. V gave up 6 bases and J gave up 2 bases, with 7 bases separating them. This CDR3 is built from 11 residues. CDR1 and CDR2 from the germline V gene are DFQATT and SNEGSKA (reference sequence). The CDR3 spells CSALHNTEAFF. CDR3 DNA: TGCAGTGCGCTCCATAACACTGAAGCTTTCTTT.

The rearrangement links TRBV28 to TRBJ2-1, with D perhaps TRBD2 (6 bases). V dropped 4 bases and J dropped 8 bases, with 15 bases sitting between them. Germline V gives CDR1 MDHEN, CDR2 SYDVKM. The CDR3 is 14 amino acids. CDR3 nucleotides: TGTGCCAGCAGTTACGGGACCGGAGGGCATGAGCAGTTCTTC. Its protein is CASSYGTGGHEQFF.

This clonotype has a count of ten or more. The rearrangement uses TRBV12-3 or TRBV12-4 and TRBJ2-5, with TRBD1 matching over 10 bases. This CDR3 is 14 amino acids long. The J segment lost 5 bases and the V segment lost 5 bases, leaving 5 bases of the junction unmatched. The CDR3 DNA follows: TGTGCCAGCAGTCCCCGGACAGGGGGGGAGACCCAGTACTTC. Amino acids: CASSPRTGGETQYF.

This clonotype was seen many times. The chain links TRBV20-1 to TRBJ2-7; D is unclear. Germline V gives CDR1 DFQATT, CDR2 SNEGSKA (reference sequence). The V end was cut by 3 bases, the J end by 6 bases, with 6 bases between. The CDR3 loop spans 10 amino acids. In DNA, the CDR3 is TGCAGTGCTAGTGCCCGCGAGCAGTACGTC. Translating it yields CSASAREQYV.

This clonotype occurred a few times. This chain links TRBV21-1 with TRBJ2-7; TRBD1 is the table's D call and was not checked against the DNA. TRBV21-1 is deemed a pseudogene. CDR3 length: 14 amino acids. CDR3 in DNA: TGTGCCAGCAGCAATCCTGACAGGGCCAACGAGCAGTACTTC. Protein sequence: CASSNPDRANEQYF.

This clonotype was picked up a small number of times. V usage is TRBV4-1 and J usage is TRBJ1-1, with 9 bases matching TRBD1. V was pared by 0 bases and J by 1 base, with 6 bases of the junction left unmatched. The CDR3 covers 17 residues. Germline assignment: CDR1 MGHRA and CDR2 YSYEKL. The CDR3 DNA reads as TGCGCCAGCAGCCAAGATCCCCGGACAGGGGCGAACACTGAAGCTTTCTTT. Translated, it gives CASSQDPRTGANTEAFF.

This clonotype was seen only a few times. The chain combines TRBV7-8 with TRBJ2-4, with 10 bases aligning to TRBD2. The CDR3 totals 18 residues. Germline CDR1 reads SGHVS; CDR2 reads FQNEAQ. The J segment lost 7 bases and the V segment lost 1 base, leaving 13 bases of the junction unmatched. The DNA of the CDR3 is TGTGCCAGCAGCTTAGAGGGCGCTAGCGGGAGCTTTATGAACATTCAGTACTTC. Its translation is CASSLEGASGSFMNIQYF.

This chain uses TRBV20-1 with TRBJ2-5; 7 bases are shared with TRBD1. Looked up from germline, CDR1 is DFQATT and CDR2 is SNEGSKA (reference sequence). After removal of 5 bases from V and 2 bases from J, the junction contained 8 bases not matched to a gene. This CDR3 region has 14 residues. In DNA, the CDR3 is TGCAGTGCTGGTGACAGGGACCCGCAAGAGACCCAGTACTTC. Protein product: CSAGDRDPQETQYF.

CDR3 sequence reads: CASSLKEREFYNEQFF. CDR3 nucleotide sequence: TGTGCCAGCAGCCTAAAGGAGCGGGAGTTCTACAATGAGCAGTTCTTC. The rearrangement joins TRBV7-8 to TRBJ2-1; 8 nucleotides match TRBD2. Germline V lookup: CDR1 SGHVS, CDR2 FQNEAQ. The CDR3 runs to 16 residues. Trimming removed 5 bases from V and 3 bases from J; junction bases left unmatched: 9.

Concerning this clonotype itself: It may be a read error: a sequence one base away is much more abundant. The conserved final phenylalanine or tryptophan is absent from the CDR3, which likely points to a read error. The limits of the CDR3 on the DNA are not certain, so only TCRdb's listed CDR3 is given. The chain joins TRBV29-1 to TRBJ2-1. Inclusive of both ends, the CDR3 amounts to 10 amino acids. Germline loops: CDR1 SQVTM, CDR2 ANQGSEA. CDR3 region: CSAAWQDEFI.

This clonotype came up a few times. This chain links TRBV24-1 with TRBJ1-1; TRBD1 matches at 7 bases. Germline CDR1 KGHDR, CDR2 SFDVKD. J was trimmed by 1 base and V by 4 bases; bases with no gene match: 5. This CDR3 has 15 amino acids. CDR3 amino acids: CATSERDRGNTEAFF. The CDR3 DNA sequence: TGTGCCACCAGTGAGCGGGACAGAGGGAACACTGAAGCTTTCTTT.